The 7 T cell receptor beta chains reported below all come from one sample, sequenced in a study of neoadjuvant anti-PD-1 for oral cavity cancer. TCRdb's copy holds only in-frame clones and misses some; the assay was immunoSEQ multiplex PCR. The profile shows more than 10,000 clones, roughly three fifths of them singletons. Sequencing used PBMCs, obtained before nivolumab (anti-PD-1) treatment. The receptors originated from a person between 40 and 79 years old with oral cavity squamous cell carcinoma.

V gene TRBV19 combines with J gene TRBJ2-2, with a weak D call TRBD2 (6 bases). Germline V gives CDR1 LNHDA, CDR2 SQIVND (reference sequence). The CDR3 is 15 residues long. Trimming pared 5 bases from V and 3 bases from J, leaving 13 bases between. CDR3 protein: CASSARDLHTGELFF. Written as DNA, the CDR3 is TGTGCCAGTAGTGCCAGGGACTTACACACCGGGGAGCTGTTTTTT.

The V call is TRBV18, the J call TRBJ1-5; D is possibly TRBD1 (5 bases). The germline V gene encodes CDR1 KGHSH and CDR2 LQKENI. The ends were cut back, 6 bases at V and 7 bases at J, with 13 bases in the middle. CDR3 length equals 13 residues. The CDR3 bases are TGTGCCAGCTCCCCTGACAGCGAGCAGCCCCAGCATTTT. As protein: CASSPDSEQPQHF.

This chain joins TRBV7-8 and TRBJ2-1; D perhaps matches TRBD1 (6 bases). Trimming left V 5 bases short and J 2 bases short, with 16 bases between. The CDR3 contains 16 residues. Germline loops: CDR1 SGHVS, CDR2 FQNEAQ. CDR3 sequence: CASSTLQGITYNEQFF. The CDR3 DNA follows: TGTGCCAGCAGCACCTTACAGGGTATTACCTACAATGAGCAGTTCTTC. Supplemented by reference TRBV7-8 and TRBJ2-1, the full variable domain reads GAGVSQSPRYKVAKRGQDVALRCDPISGHVSLFWYQQALGQGPEFLTYFQNEAQLDKSGLPSDRFFAERPEGSVSTLKIQRTQQEDSAVYLCASSTLQGITYNEQFFGPGTRLTVL.

A few counts support this clone. The V and J genes are TRBV5-1 and TRBJ2-3; TRBD2 agrees at 11 bases. Germline V gives CDR1 SGHRS, CDR2 YFSETQ. With V trimmed by 5 bases and J by 5 bases, 4 bases remained unmatched. CDR3 length: 14 amino acids. CDR3: CASSLGLAGDTQYF. CDR3 DNA: TGCGCCAGCAGTCTTGGACTAGCGGGAGATACGCAGTATTTT.

This clone was seen a few times. J is TRBJ2-7 and V is TRBV28, with a tentative D call TRBD2 (6 bases). V lost 6 bases to trimming and J lost 7 bases, with 22 bases between them. In germline, CDR1 is MDHEN, CDR2 SYDVKM. The CDR3 loop spans 15 amino acids. For the CDR3, the DNA is TGTGCCAGCAGCTTCGGGGGAACCCTCCTATGGGAGCAGTACTTC. This gives the protein CASSFGGTLLWEQYF.

The V and J genes are TRBV5-1 and TRBJ2-2; D is perhaps TRBD1 (6 bases). The CDR3 extends over 15 amino acids. The germline V gene has CDR1 SGHRS and CDR2 YFSETQ. Trimming took 5 bases from V and 2 from J, leaving 13 bases between them. CDR3 protein: CASRSGTLNTGELFF. In nucleotides, the CDR3 is TGCGCCAGCAGGTCCGGGACACTCAACACCGGGGAGCTGTTTTTT. The full variable domain, rest sourced from reference TRBV5-1 and TRBJ2-2, is KAGVTQTPRYLIKTRGQQVTLSCSPISGHRSVSWYQQTPGQGLQFLFEYFSETQRNKGNFPGRFSGRQFSNSRSEMNVSTLELGDSALYLCASRSGTLNTGELFFGEGSRLTVL.

The chain has TRBV6-6 and TRBJ2-7, with 9 positions matching TRBD1. Per the germline V gene, CDR1 is MNHNY and CDR2 is SVGAGI (reference sequence). The CDR3 length is 14 residues. The junction had 8 bases not matched to a gene; V was cut back by 6 bases and J by 5 bases. The CDR3 DNA reads as TGTGCCAGCAGGCTGGGACAGGGTGGGGACGAGCAGTACTTC. It yields the protein CASRLGQGGDEQYF.